This is a list of T cell receptor beta chains from one sample in a study of spatial heterogeneity in lung cancer. A single record per CDR3 protein comes from TCRdb applying MiXCR to the 5' RACE reads. The table records about 10,000 distinct CDR3 sequences, 20% to 25% of them present only once. The source was PBMCs, collected at follow-up. Receptor source: a female donor with early-stage non-small cell lung cancer. Both conserved end residues are part of each CDR3. Each record gives: J gene, D gene, V gene, clone size, CDR3 DNA, CDR3 protein. A D gene is named only where the DNA matches it firmly. Some rows have no size entry. The others give once, few or many, or a class for an expanded clone.

J: TRBJ2-1; D: -; V: TRBV2; size: medium-sized; DNA: TGTGCCAGCATTGGGACCAACAACAATGAGCAGTTCTTC; CDR3: CASIGTNNNEQFF
J: TRBJ2-7; D: TRBD2; V: TRBV2; size: few; DNA: TGTGCCAGTCGGACTAGCGGAGTCTACGAGCAGTACTTC; CDR3: CASRTSGVYEQYF
J: TRBJ2-3; D: TRBD2; V: TRBV19; size: -; DNA: TGTGCCAGTAGTATCGGACTAGCGGAATCCACAGATACGCAGTATTTT; CDR3: CASSIGLAESTDTQYF
J: TRBJ2-3; D: TRBD2; V: TRBV4-3; size: -; DNA: TGCGCCAGCAGCCAGACTAGCGGGAGTACAGATACGCAGTATTTT; CDR3: CASSQTSGSTDTQYF
J: TRBJ1-1; D: -; V: TRBV14; size: -; DNA: TGTGCCAGCAGCCAAGTATGGAACACTGAAGCTTTCTTT; CDR3: CASSQVWNTEAFF
J: TRBJ2-2; D: -; V: TRBV9; size: few; DNA: TGTGCCAGCAGCGCCCCGAGGAGCACCGGGGAGCTGTTTTTT; CDR3: CASSAPRSTGELFF
J: TRBJ1-1; D: -; V: TRBV4-1; size: few; DNA: TGCGCCAGCAGCCAAAGGGGGGTCCTGAACACTGAAGCTTTCTTT; CDR3: CASSQRGVLNTEAFF
J: TRBJ2-5; D: -; V: TRBV15; size: -; DNA: TGTGCCACCAGCAGATTTGTGCAGAGGGAGACCCAGTACTTC; CDR3: CATSRFVQRETQYF
J: TRBJ2-5; D: -; V: TRBV28; size: -; DNA: TGTGCCAGCAGTTTTGTATCCTGGACGAGCGGCGAGACCCAGTACTTC; CDR3: CASSFVSWTSGETQYF
J: TRBJ1-1; D: -; V: TRBV7-2; size: few; DNA: TGTGCCAGCAGCTTAGTGGGGGGAGGACGCACTGAAGCTTTCTTT; CDR3: CASSLVGGGRTEAFF
J: TRBJ2-7; D: -; V: TRBV7-9; size: -; DNA: TGTGCCAGCAACCGGGGGGCAGGGACCGACTACGAGCAGTACTTC; CDR3: CASNRGAGTDYEQYF
J: TRBJ1-1; D: TRBD1; V: TRBV7-9; size: -; DNA: TGTGCCAGCAGCTTAGCCACAGGGGTTGAAGCTTTCTTT; CDR3: CASSLATGVEAFF
J: TRBJ1-6; D: -; V: TRBV5-1; size: few; DNA: TGCGCCACGACTCCCCAGGGAGAGCCACCCCTCCACTTT; CDR3: CATTPQGEPPLHF
J: TRBJ2-1; D: -; V: TRBV7-8; size: few; DNA: TGTGCCAGCAGTCTAGAGCAGGGGAGGGGTAGGGAGCAGTTCTTC; CDR3: CASSLEQGRGREQFF
J: TRBJ2-1; D: TRBD2; V: TRBV19; size: few; DNA: TGTGCCAGTAGTATAAGGGCTAGCGGGAGGGGAAGAGAGCAGTTCTTC; CDR3: CASSIRASGRGREQFF
J: TRBJ2-6; D: -; V: TRBV2; size: -; DNA: TGTGCCAGCAGTGAAGAGGCCTCTGGGGCCAACGTCCTGACTTTC; CDR3: CASSEEASGANVLTF
J: TRBJ2-3; D: TRBD2; V: TRBV25-1; size: medium-sized; DNA: TGTGCCAGCTCCCGGGAGGGGGTGTCAGATACGCAGTATTTT; CDR3: CASSREGVSDTQYF
J: TRBJ1-5; D: TRBD1; V: TRBV30; size: -; DNA: TGTGCCTGGTCCCGGACAGGGGATCAGCCCCAGCATTTT; CDR3: CAWSRTGDQPQHF